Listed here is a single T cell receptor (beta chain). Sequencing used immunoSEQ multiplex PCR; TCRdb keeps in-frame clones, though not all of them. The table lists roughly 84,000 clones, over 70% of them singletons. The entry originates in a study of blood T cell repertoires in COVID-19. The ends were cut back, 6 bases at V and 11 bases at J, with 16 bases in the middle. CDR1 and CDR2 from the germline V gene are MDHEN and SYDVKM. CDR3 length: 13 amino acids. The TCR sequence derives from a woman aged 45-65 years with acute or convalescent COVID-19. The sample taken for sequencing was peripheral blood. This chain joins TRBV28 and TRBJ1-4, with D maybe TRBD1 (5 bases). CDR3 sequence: CASSRAPQGKLFF. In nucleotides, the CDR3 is TGTGCCAGCAGCAGAGCGCCGCAGGGCAAACTGTTTTTT.